This entry concerns a single TCR beta chain. These data originate in a study of technical replicates of blood from a few donors. Germline values: CDR1 SGHRS, CDR2 YFSETQ. J was trimmed by 4 bases and V by 0 bases; bases with no gene match: 4. CDR3 length equals 15 residues. Sequencing was performed with immunoSEQ multiplex PCR; in TCRdb, only in-frame clones are kept and a portion is missing. The sample yields about 73,000 clones, 93% seen once. J is TRBJ1-2 and V is TRBV5-1; 9 positions agree with TRBD1. The sequence was obtained from a human donor in good health. Sequenced: T cells isolated from PBMCs. CDR3 bases: TGCGCCAGCAGCTTGGTGGGACAGGGCGGCTATGGCTACACCTTC. Protein sequence: CASSLVGQGGYGYTF.